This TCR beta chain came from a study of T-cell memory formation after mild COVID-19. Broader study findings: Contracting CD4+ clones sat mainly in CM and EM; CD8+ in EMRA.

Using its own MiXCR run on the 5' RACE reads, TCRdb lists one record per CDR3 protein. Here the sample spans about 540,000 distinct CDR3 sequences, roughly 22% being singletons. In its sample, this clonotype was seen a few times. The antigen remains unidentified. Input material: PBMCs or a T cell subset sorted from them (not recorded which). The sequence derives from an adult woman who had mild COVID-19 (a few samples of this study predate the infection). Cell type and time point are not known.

This CDR3 reads CASSSIAGSSTDTQYF. For the CDR3, the DNA is TGTGCCAGCAGCTCCATAGCGGGGTCTAGCACAGATACGCAGTATTTT. This rearrangement joins TRBV7-3 to TRBJ2-3; 8 bases agree with TRBD2. The CDR3 is 16 residues long. Germline CDR1 is SGHTA and CDR2 is FQGTGA. V shed 4 bases and J 0 bases; nucleotides not matched to a gene: 6.